This TCR beta chain was recorded in a study of T cell repertoires in cytomegalovirus infection. Study overall: Public TCR beta signatures indicated both CMV infection and matching HLA type.

TCRdb reprocessed the reads via MiXCR and lists one record per CDR3 protein. Of about half a million distinct CDR3 sequences listed, 42% are singletons. Study-wide findings and caveats: Summed public TCR beta family frequency identified CMV carriers bearing the relevant HLA. In two of eight donors, the top clonotype was HLA-C-restricted CMV-specific.

Germline CDR1 reads KGHDR; CDR2 reads SFDVKD. The CDR3 length is 14 residues. The V end was cut by 5 bases, the J end by 1 base, with 10 bases between. Note on this clonotype: The antigen remains unidentified.

Source: cultured PBMCs, taken from culture after CMV antigen stimulation. The V gene is TRBV24-1, the J gene TRBJ2-5; D might be TRBD1 or TRBD2, each matching 5 bases. The source is a human donor in good health (CMV status not recorded). Some clones in this sample may be carry-over from other donors' samples. In DNA, the CDR3 is TGTGCCACCAGTGGAGGGACCCTCCAAGAGACCCAGTACTTC. Translation: CATSGGTLQETQYF.